The source of this T cell receptor beta chain is a study of cytomegalovirus exposure and HLA in healthy donors. The CDR3 has 11 residues. Between the trimmed V and J ends, which lost 6 bases and 2 bases, there was a span of 7 bases. Germline V gene sequence: CDR1 DFQATT, CDR2 SNEGSKA (reference sequence). In the PCR, 60 Vbeta and 13 Jbeta primers were used. The repertoire was sequenced with immunoSEQ multiplex PCR; TCRdb's copy has only in-frame clones and lacks some. The table lists 95,000 to 150,000 clones, about three quarters of them singletons, with approximately 8.2% in the top ten. Points from the study as a whole: On later analysis, the bulk of CMV-associated TCR beta chains appeared to be HLA-restricted. Being productive about 90% or about 30% of the time was typical of most TCR beta V segments in an earlier analysis. Presence/absence analyses supposed approximately even sequencing depth among donors. The study designated fewer than 200 TCR beta chains cytomegalovirus-associated.

In the case of this clone: Its antigen is still unknown.

The sequence derives from a woman aged 40 to 49 in good health and CMV-seropositive. This chain connects TRBV20-1 to TRBJ1-2; the D is unclear. Sequencing was performed on PBMCs. CDR3 DNA: TGCAGTGCGGAGTCAAACTATGGCTACACCTTC. Translation: CSAESNYGYTF.